The 12 T cell receptor beta chains in this list originate from one sample, sequenced in a study of T cell responses to AZD1222 COVID-19 vaccine. This table comes from immunoSEQ multiplex PCR, and its TCRdb copy is limited to in-frame clones, with some not included. Counted here are 95,000 to 110,000 clones, around 92% occurring once; the ten biggest clones make up under 60%. The material sequenced was peripheral blood, taken on day 0 of AZD1222 vaccination. The receptors derive from an adult in good health.

The chain recombines TRBV28 with TRBJ2-1; 10 bases are shared with TRBD2. Germline V gives CDR1 MDHEN, CDR2 SYDVKM. Unmatched junction bases numbered 6, after V lost 7 bases and J lost 6 bases. The CDR3 is made up of 14 amino acids. DNA of the CDR3: TGTGCCAGCAAGGCCAGCGGGAGGGTCAATGAGCAGTTCTTC. This codes for CASKASGRVNEQFF. Full variable domain (rest looked up from reference TRBV28 and TRBJ2-1): DVKVTQSSRYLVKRTGEKVFLECVQDMDHENMFWYRQDPGLGLRLIYFSYDVKMKEKGDIPEGYSVSREKKERFSLILESASTNQTSMYLCASKASGRVNEQFFGPGTRLTVL.

V and J are TRBV10-3 and TRBJ2-7, with D possibly being TRBD1 (5 bases). The CDR3 runs to 15 residues. The germline V gene encodes CDR1 ENHRY and CDR2 SYGVKD. Trimming shortened V by 3 bases and J by 1 base, and 13 bases separated the two germline ends. The CDR3 reads CAISDSRVTSYEQYF. CDR3 DNA sequence: TGTGCCATCAGTGATTCCAGGGTTACTTCCTACGAGCAGTACTTC.

The genes are TRBV18 and TRBJ2-2, with 7 bases aligning to TRBD1. After removal of 3 bases from V and 6 bases from J, the junction contained 1 base not matched to a gene. This CDR3 spans 13 amino acids. The germline V gene has CDR1 KGHSH and CDR2 LQKENI. The CDR3 coding sequence is TGTGCCAGCTCACCCCAGGGGGCCGGGGAGCTGTTTTTT. Its translation: CASSPQGAGELFF. Looking up the rest from reference TRBV18 and TRBJ2-2 gives the full variable domain: NAGVMQNPRHLVRRRGQEARLRCSPMKGHSHVYWYRQLPEEGLKFMVYLQKENIIDESGMPKERFSAEFPKEGPSILRIQQVVRGDSAAYFCASSPQGAGELFFGEGSRLTVL.

The chain employs TRBV18 and TRBJ1-1; D ambiguous. V was pared by 5 bases and J by 4 bases, with 14 bases between. The CDR3 contains 14 residues. CDR1 KGHSH and CDR2 LQKENI come from the germline V gene. The CDR3 region is CASSEQEAGTEAFF. The CDR3 DNA follows: TGTGCCAGCTCAGAACAAGAGGCGGGCACTGAAGCTTTCTTT. The full variable domain, completed using reference TRBV18 and TRBJ1-1, is NAGVMQNPRHLVRRRGQEARLRCSPMKGHSHVYWYRQLPEEGLKFMVYLQKENIIDESGMPKERFSAEFPKEGPSILRIQQVVRGDSAAYFCASSEQEAGTEAFFGQGTRLTVV.

The genes are TRBV28 and TRBJ2-3; D is unclear. Trimming removed 5 bases from V and 8 bases from J, with 11 bases in between. CDR3 length: 12 amino acids. Germline V gene sequence: CDR1 MDHEN, CDR2 SYDVKM. CDR3 amino acids: CASSATWGTQYF. In DNA form, the CDR3 reads TGTGCCAGCAGTGCAACGTGGGGTACGCAGTATTTT.

V is TRBV9 and J is TRBJ2-2; 8 bases are shared with TRBD2. Per germline, CDR1 SGDLS and CDR2 YYNGEE. Losses at the gene ends were 0 bases for V and 0 bases for J; bases not matched to a gene: 4. The CDR3 totals 17 residues. In DNA, the CDR3 is TGTGCCAGCAGCGTAGTGCCGGGAGGGGCGAACACCGGGGAGCTGTTTTTT. Encoded protein: CASSVVPGGANTGELFF.

The chain links TRBV6-5 to TRBJ2-7; 11 bases align to TRBD1. With V trimmed by 7 bases and J by 0 bases, 5 bases remained unmatched. The CDR3 totals 15 residues. From germline, CDR1 is MNHEY and CDR2 SVGAGI. This CDR3 reads CASIWGTGGSYEQYF. The DNA of the CDR3 is TGTGCCAGCATTTGGGGGACAGGGGGCTCCTACGAGCAGTACTTC.

The gene calls are TRBV9 and TRBJ1-1, with 12 bases fitting TRBD1. V lost 3 bases, J lost 5 bases, and 2 bases stayed unmatched. This CDR3 region has 14 residues. Germline CDR1 is SGDLS and CDR2 is YYNGEE. As DNA, the CDR3 is TGTGCCAGCAGCGCGGGACAGGGGGCAACTGAAGCTTTCTTT. Amino acid sequence: CASSAGQGATEAFF.

This clone was picked up one time. The chain couples TRBV14 to TRBJ2-2, with TRBD2 identical over 7 bases. V shed 0 bases and J 1 base; nucleotides not matched to a gene: 11. From germline, CDR1 is SGHDN and CDR2 FVKESK. CDR3 length: 19 residues. In DNA, the CDR3 is TGTGCCAGCAGCCAAGATCGTCGACGCGGGAGCCTGAACACCGGGGAGCTGTTTTTT. Protein product: CASSQDRRRGSLNTGELFF.

The V call is TRBV5-1, the J call TRBJ1-3; D gene ambiguous. Germline CDR1 reads SGHRS; CDR2 reads YFSETQ. V lost 4 bases to trimming and J lost 0 bases, with 8 bases between them. The CDR3 length is 14 residues. The CDR3 sequence is CASSRDFSGNTIYF. CDR3 nucleotide sequence: TGCGCCAGCAGCCGCGATTTCTCTGGAAACACCATATATTTT.

This rearrangement joins TRBV11-1 to TRBJ2-3; 11 positions agree with TRBD2. Germline V gene data show CDR1 as SGHAT and CDR2 as FQDESV (reference sequence). The V segment lost 3 bases and the J segment 6 bases; nucleotides outside the gene matches: 8. The CDR3 is 16 amino acids. DNA of the CDR3: TGTGCCAGCAGCTTTGGGCTAGCGGGAGGACGGGATACGCAGTATTTT. Its translation is CASSFGLAGGRDTQYF. The full variable domain, its missing parts supplied by reference TRBV11-1 and TRBJ2-3, is EAEVAQSPRYKITEKSQAVAFWCDPISGHATLYWYRQILGQGPELLVQFQDESVVDDSQLPKDRFSAERLKGVDSTLKIQPAELGDSAMYLCASSFGLAGGRDTQYFGPGTRLTVL.

The J gene is TRBJ2-2, the V gene TRBV7-2; no clear D gene. This CDR3 is 13 amino acids long. Trimming stripped 5 bases from V and 2 bases from J, with 6 bases between. CDR1 is SGHTA, CDR2 FQGNSA, per germline. In DNA, the CDR3 is TGTGCCAGCAGCCGGTATAACACCGGGGAGCTGTTTTTT. Protein: CASSRYNTGELFF.